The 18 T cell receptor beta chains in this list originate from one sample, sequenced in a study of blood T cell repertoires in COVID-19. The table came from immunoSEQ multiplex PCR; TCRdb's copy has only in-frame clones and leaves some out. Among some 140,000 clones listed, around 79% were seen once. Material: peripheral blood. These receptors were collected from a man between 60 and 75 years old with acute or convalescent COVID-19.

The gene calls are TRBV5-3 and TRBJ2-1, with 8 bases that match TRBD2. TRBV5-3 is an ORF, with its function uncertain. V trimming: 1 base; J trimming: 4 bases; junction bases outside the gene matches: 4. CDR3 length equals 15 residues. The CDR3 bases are TGTGCCAGAAGCTTGTGGGCTAGCGGGTACAATGAGCAGTTCTTC. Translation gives CARSLWASGYNEQFF.

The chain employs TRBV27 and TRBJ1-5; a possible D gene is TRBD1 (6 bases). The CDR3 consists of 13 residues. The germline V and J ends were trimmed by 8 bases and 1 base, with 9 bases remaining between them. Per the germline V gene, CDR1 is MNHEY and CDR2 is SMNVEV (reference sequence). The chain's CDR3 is CASGQGSNQPQHF. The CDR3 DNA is TGTGCCAGCGGTCAGGGGAGCAATCAGCCCCAGCATTTT.

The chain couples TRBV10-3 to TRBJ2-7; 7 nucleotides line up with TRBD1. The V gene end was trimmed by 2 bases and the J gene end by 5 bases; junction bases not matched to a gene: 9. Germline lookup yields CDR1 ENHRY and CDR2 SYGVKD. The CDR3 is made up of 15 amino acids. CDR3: CAISEERRGKHEQYF. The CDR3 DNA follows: TGTGCCATCAGTGAGGAGCGCAGGGGGAAACACGAGCAGTACTTC.

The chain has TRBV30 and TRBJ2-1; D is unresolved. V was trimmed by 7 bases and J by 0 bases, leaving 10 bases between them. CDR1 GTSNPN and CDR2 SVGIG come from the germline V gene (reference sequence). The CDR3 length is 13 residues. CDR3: CASASSSYNEQFF. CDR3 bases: TGTGCCTCAGCGTCTAGCTCCTACAATGAGCAGTTCTTC.

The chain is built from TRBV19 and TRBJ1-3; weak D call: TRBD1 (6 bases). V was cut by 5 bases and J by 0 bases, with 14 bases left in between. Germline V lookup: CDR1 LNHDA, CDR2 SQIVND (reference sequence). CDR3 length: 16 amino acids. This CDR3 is CASSPTGTISGNTIYF. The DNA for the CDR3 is TGTGCCAGTAGTCCGACAGGAACCATCTCTGGAAACACCATATATTTT.

The CDR3 spells CASSPAAPTTDTQYF. CDR3 nucleotide sequence: TGTGCCAGCAGTCCGGCCGCCCCGACTACGGATACGCAGTATTTT. The J gene is TRBJ2-3, the V gene TRBV11-2; TRBD2 is a possible D gene (5 bases). CDR1 SGHAT and CDR2 FQNNGV come from the germline V gene. This CDR3 comprises 15 residues. The V end lost 6 bases, the J end lost 6 bases, and 19 bases lay between the germline ends.

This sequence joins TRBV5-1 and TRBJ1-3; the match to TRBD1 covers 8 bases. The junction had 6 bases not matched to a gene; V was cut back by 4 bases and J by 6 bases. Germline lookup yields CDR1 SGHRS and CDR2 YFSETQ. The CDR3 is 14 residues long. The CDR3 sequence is CASSRDRGENTIYF. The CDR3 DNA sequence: TGCGCCAGCAGCCGCGACAGGGGAGAAAACACCATATATTTT.

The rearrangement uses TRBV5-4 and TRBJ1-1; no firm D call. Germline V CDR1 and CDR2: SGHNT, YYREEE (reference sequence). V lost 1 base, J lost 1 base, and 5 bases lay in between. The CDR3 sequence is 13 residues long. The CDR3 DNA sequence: TGTGCCAGCAGCTTGAAGCAGAACACTGAAGCTTTCTTT. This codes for CASSLKQNTEAFF.

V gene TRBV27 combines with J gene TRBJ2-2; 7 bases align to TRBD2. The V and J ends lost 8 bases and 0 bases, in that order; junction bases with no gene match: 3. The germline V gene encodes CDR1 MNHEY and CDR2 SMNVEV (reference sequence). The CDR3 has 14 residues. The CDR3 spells CASLSGTNTGELFF. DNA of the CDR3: TGTGCCAGCCTGAGCGGGACGAACACCGGGGAGCTGTTTTTT.

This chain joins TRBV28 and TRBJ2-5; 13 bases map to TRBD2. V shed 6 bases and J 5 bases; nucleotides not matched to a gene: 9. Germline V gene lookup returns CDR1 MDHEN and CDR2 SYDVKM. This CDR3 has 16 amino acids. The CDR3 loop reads CASSRTSGRARETQYF. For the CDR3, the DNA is TGTGCCAGCAGCCGAACTAGCGGGAGGGCCCGGGAGACCCAGTACTTC.

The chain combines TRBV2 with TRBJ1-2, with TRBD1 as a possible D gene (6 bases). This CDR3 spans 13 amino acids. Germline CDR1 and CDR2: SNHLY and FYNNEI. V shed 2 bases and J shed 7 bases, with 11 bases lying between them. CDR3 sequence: CASSETRGSGYTF. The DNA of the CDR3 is TGTGCCAGCAGTGAAACGAGGGGGTCTGGCTACACCTTC. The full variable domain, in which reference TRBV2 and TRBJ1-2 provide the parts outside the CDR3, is EPEVTQTPSHQVTQMGQEVILRCVPISNHLYFYWYRQILGQKVEFLVSFYNNEISEKSEIFDDQFSVERPDGSNFTLKIRSTKLEDSAMYFCASSETRGSGYTFGSGTRLTVV.

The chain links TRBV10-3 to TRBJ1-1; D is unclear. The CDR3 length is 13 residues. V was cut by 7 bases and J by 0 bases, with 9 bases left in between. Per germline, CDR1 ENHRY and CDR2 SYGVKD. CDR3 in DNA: TGTGCCATCACAGACATTCTGAACACTGAAGCTTTCTTT. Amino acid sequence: CAITDILNTEAFF.

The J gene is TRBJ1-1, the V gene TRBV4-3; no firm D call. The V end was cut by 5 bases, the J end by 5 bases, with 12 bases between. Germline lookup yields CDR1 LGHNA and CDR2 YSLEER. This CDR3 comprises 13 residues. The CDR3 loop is CASSASGWTEAFF. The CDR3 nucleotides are TGCGCCAGCAGCGCCTCAGGATGGACTGAAGCTTTCTTT.

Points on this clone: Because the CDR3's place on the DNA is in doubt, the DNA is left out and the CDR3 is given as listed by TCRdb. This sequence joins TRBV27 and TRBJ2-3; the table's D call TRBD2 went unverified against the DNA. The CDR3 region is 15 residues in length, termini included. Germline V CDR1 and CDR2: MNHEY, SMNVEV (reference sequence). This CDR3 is CASSFGWGTSGSWYF.

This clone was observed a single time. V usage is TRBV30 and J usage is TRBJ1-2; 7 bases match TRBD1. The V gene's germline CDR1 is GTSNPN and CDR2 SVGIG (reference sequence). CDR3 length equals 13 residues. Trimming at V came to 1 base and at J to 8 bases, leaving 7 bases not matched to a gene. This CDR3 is CAWSEGGLGGYTF. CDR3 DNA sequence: TGTGCCTGGAGTGAAGGGGGCCTAGGAGGCTACACCTTC.

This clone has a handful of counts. The CDR3 nucleotides are TGTGCCAGTGTTGGCGACGGGGGGCGGACTGAAGCTTTCTTT. Amino acid sequence: CASVGDGGRTEAFF. The chain links TRBV28 to TRBJ1-1; D perhaps matches TRBD1 (6 bases). This CDR3 is 14 amino acids long. V lost 9 bases and J 5 bases, leaving 19 bases between the germline ends. The V gene's germline CDR1 is MDHEN and CDR2 SYDVKM.

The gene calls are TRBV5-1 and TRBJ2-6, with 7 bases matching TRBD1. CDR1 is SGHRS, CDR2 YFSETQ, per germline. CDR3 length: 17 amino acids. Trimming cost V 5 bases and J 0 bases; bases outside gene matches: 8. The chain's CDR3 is CASRKQGTVSGANVLTF. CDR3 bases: TGCGCCAGCAGGAAACAGGGGACCGTCTCTGGGGCCAACGTCCTGACTTTC.

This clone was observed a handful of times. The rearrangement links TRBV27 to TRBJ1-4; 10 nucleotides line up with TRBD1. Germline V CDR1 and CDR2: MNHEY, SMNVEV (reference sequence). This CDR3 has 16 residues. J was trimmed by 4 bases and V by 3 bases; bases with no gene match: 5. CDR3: CASSFRDRGNNEKLFF. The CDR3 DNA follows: TGTGCCAGCAGTTTCAGGGACAGGGGTAATAATGAAAAACTGTTTTTT. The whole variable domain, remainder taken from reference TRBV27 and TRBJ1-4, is EAQVTQNPRYLITVTGKKLTVTCSQNMNHEYMSWYRQDPGLGLRQIYYSMNVEVTDKGDVPEGYKVSRKEKRNFPLILESPSPNQTSLYFCASSFRDRGNNEKLFFGSGTQLSVL.